A single T cell receptor (beta chain) is shown here with its context. The target of this receptor is not known. Base qualities were left out, and no much larger clone turns up one base away. Sequencing of TCRB CDR3 was done on genomic DNA with the immunoSEQ assay. Under the source paper's analysis protocol: Nothing other than productive TCRB rearrangements was included in the analyses. Clonality was expressed as a Shannon entropy-based productive clonality index, with each clone defined by a unique TCRB CDR3 sequence. The template counts of each clone relative to the total templates per sample were used to calculate repertoire overlap between two samples. Flow cytometry-measured V-gene usage correlated with V-gene usage from TCRB sequencing, with a Spearman r of about 0.64. Sourced from immuneACCESS, this table was stored by TCRdb with only in-frame sequences that have V and J called. A share of the clones is absent; for the studies checked, an unresolved V gene accounts for under half, and the remainder has no known explanation. The D gene and trimming were derived from the DNA, and the V and J assignments and clone size from that table. In all, the sample holds about 25,000 clones, and 74% of those were seen once. The ten largest clonotypes hold roughly a tenth of the sample.

With a median age of 56 years (range about 21-75) and around 50% female, the healthy controls consisted of about 19 blood donors whose buffy coats were used. CD4+ and CD8+ cells were isolated by positive magnetic bead selection on an AutoMACS, and purity was checked by flow cytometry. Peripheral blood mononuclear cells were obtained using density gradient separation with Ficoll-Paque PLUS. Using Nucleospin Tissue or Tissue XS kits, DNA was extracted from CD4-enriched, CD8-enriched or PBMC samples, with quantification by a Qubit 2.0 fluorometer. The source of the sample is a study of somatic mutations in cytotoxic T cells in rheumatoid arthritis (dated by TCRdb to about 2017). For the wider study: A FACSAria II or Sony SH800 was used to flow-sort some V beta antibody-stained T-cell populations at nearly 100% purity, and TCRB sequencing was also done on sorted V beta1+ cells. The study asked whether expanded CD8+ T-cell clones in newly diagnosed, untreated rheumatoid arthritis carry somatic mutations, and used TCRB deep sequencing to characterize clonality. TCRB deep sequencing was performed for about 70 rheumatoid arthritis patients and some 19 healthy controls. Median age was essentially the same in the patient group and the control group.

What the study reported, not specific to this receptor: CD8+ T-cell clonality in rheumatoid arthritis patients was not significantly different from that in age-matched healthy controls. Viral specificity could not be ruled out by absence from virus-specific databases, and the antigen targets of the expanded CD8+ clones remained unknown. In patients, CD8+ clonality rose with age (Spearman r ~ 0.49), which was not the case in healthy controls. In about an eighth of the 65 patients, more than 20% of CD8+ cells belonged to the largest CD8+ clone, while several identical CD8+ TCRB sequences were shared between blood and synovial fluid.

This sequence was found in a woman aged 18-35 years in good health. What was sequenced was CD8+ T cells sorted from blood.

The nucleotides are TGCAGCGTCCGAGGGGGCCCCTTGGGGAGCGAGCAGTACTTC. The translation is CSVRGGPLGSEQYF. The chain is made from TRBV29-1 and TRBJ2-7; TRBD1 agrees with 7 junctional bases. Inclusive of the bounding cysteine and phenylalanine, the CDR3 is 14 residues long. Left in the record is the CDR3 DNA by itself, 42 bases read in frame from the first base. Via the germline V gene, CDR1 is SQVTM and CDR2 ANQGSEA. Germline trimming amounts to 6 bases on V and 6 bases on J, with 14 as the count of junction bases outside the gene matches.